One and the same sample provided the 2 T cell receptor beta chains below, sequenced in a study of T-cell reconstitution after alpha-beta-depleted transplantation in children. Unique molecular identifiers were incorporated when the TCRbeta library was constructed. Via MiXCR, TCRdb re-called the PCR reads, giving one row per CDR3 protein. The data hold hundreds of thousands of distinct CDR3 sequences, with 10% observed a single time. The sequencing used PBMCs, collected before TCRalphabeta/CD19-depleted stem cell transplant. All receptors come from a boy under two years old with acute myeloid leukemia, due to receive a stem cell transplant.

The sample holds many counts of this clonotype. The chain carries TRBV9 and TRBJ1-1; D is unclear. Germline V CDR1 and CDR2: SGDLS, YYNGEE. The CDR3 consists of 13 residues. With 0 bases removed from V and 3 bases from J, the gap between germline ends came to 6 bases. The CDR3 reads CASSVDRDTEAFF. The CDR3 DNA reads TGTGCCAGCAGCGTAGATAGGGACACTGAAGCTTTCTTT.

The table lists this clonotype with many counts. J is TRBJ1-5 and V is TRBV6-1; D may be TRBD1 (5 bases). The CDR3 spans 14 residues. The ends were cut back, 6 bases at V and 7 bases at J, with 16 bases in the middle. Per germline, CDR1 MNHNS and CDR2 SASEGT. CDR3 region: CASRPTVGGQPQHF. The CDR3 DNA sequence: TGTGCCAGCAGACCGACAGTTGGCGGGCAGCCCCAGCATTTT.